This paragraph reports one T cell receptor (beta chain). Its antigen remains unknown. Sequencing used immunoSEQ multiplex PCR; TCRdb keeps in-frame clones, though not all of them. The sample lists about 2.1 million clones; just over 90% were seen once. This specimen belongs to a study of shared clonotypes between healthy human individuals. Terminally differentiated effector memory CD45RA+ cells were excluded by CCR7 positive selection of CD45RO-negative cells. None of the donors, who were healthy HIV-negative adults, had recently had acute infections or vaccinations. Study-wide results and limits: A handful of donors showed sharing of around 5.3% of naive CD4 clonotypes.

Input material: naive CD8+ T cells from PBMCs. The origin of this receptor is a young man in good health. Some clones in this sample may be carry-over from other donors' samples.

In nucleotides, the CDR3 is TGTGCCACCAGCAGCTCGGACCCTGCCTACGAGCAGTACTTC. Its protein product is CATSSSDPAYEQYF. The chain carries TRBV15 and TRBJ2-7; D unresolved. The CDR3 length is 14 residues. The V gene's germline CDR1 is LNHNV and CDR2 YYDKDF (reference sequence). V was trimmed by 3 bases and J by 2 bases, leaving 11 bases between them.